One and the same sample provided the 13 T cell receptor beta chains below, sequenced in a study of blood T cell repertoires in COVID-19. TCRdb's table, derived via immunoSEQ multiplex PCR, lists solely in-frame clones and lacks some. The table records roughly 60,000 clones, roughly 79% of them present only once. The sample was peripheral blood. The origin of the receptors is a human donor in a cohort sampled during active COVID-19.

J is TRBJ2-5 and V is TRBV24-1; maybe TRBD1 (7 bases). Germline V CDR1 and CDR2: KGHDR, SFDVKD. There are 15 residues in the CDR3. V was trimmed by 3 bases and J by 7 bases, leaving 17 bases between them. CDR3 in amino acids: CATSDPGGTFRTQYF. In DNA, the CDR3 is TGTGCCACCAGTGATCCAGGGGGGACTTTTAGGACCCAGTACTTC.

This chain links TRBV7-3 with TRBJ1-1; 11 nucleotides match TRBD1. V lost 5 bases to trimming and J lost 5 bases; unmatched junction nucleotides: 4. This CDR3 is 14 amino acids long. Germline CDR1 is SGHTA and CDR2 is FQGTGA. The CDR3, as DNA: TGTGCCAGCAGCCCAGGACAGGGGGCTACTGAAGCTTTCTTT. Residues: CASSPGQGATEAFF.

This chain uses TRBV6-1 with TRBJ1-5, with D possibly TRBD1 on 6 matching bases. Trimming took off 3 bases at V and 6 bases at J, with 15 bases between the two ends. CDR1 and CDR2 from the germline V gene are MNHNS and SASEGT. The CDR3 has 15 residues. CDR3 in DNA: TGTGCCAGCAGTGAGAATGGGGGGGCGATTCAGCCCCAGCATTTT. Residues: CASSENGGAIQPQHF.

This clone was counted a few times. The chain carries TRBV3-1 (or the pseudogene TRBV3-2) and TRBJ1-6; no clear D. V lost 1 base and J lost 11, with 12 bases in between. The CDR3 is 14 amino acids. The V gene's germline CDR1 is LGHDT and CDR2 YNNKEL (reference sequence). The CDR3 DNA sequence: TGTGCCAGCAGCCAAGGGTTGAGAGGGACACCCCTCCACTTT. Translating gives CASSQGLRGTPLHF.

The genes are TRBV10-3 and TRBJ1-6; D call uncertain. V lost 9 bases and J 7 bases, leaving 22 bases between the germline ends. CDR3 length equals 16 residues. The V gene's germline CDR1 is ENHRY and CDR2 SYGVKD. This CDR3 reads CAMRFGSNPPNSPLHF. The CDR3 nucleotides are TGTGCCATGAGGTTTGGGTCGAATCCCCCCAATTCACCCCTCCACTTT.

J is TRBJ2-7 and V is TRBV12-5; 9 bases map to TRBD1. Trimming removed 2 bases from V and 3 bases from J; junction bases left unmatched: 5. The V gene's germline CDR1 is LGHNT and CDR2 FRNRAP. The CDR3 covers 15 residues. The chain's CDR3 is CASGLTGGQGYEQYF. DNA of the CDR3: TGTGCTAGTGGTTTGACCGGGGGACAGGGCTACGAGCAGTACTTC.

This chain links TRBV27 with TRBJ2-5; a possible D gene is TRBD1 (6 bases). V was cut by 4 bases and J by 5 bases, with 11 bases left in between. From germline, CDR1 is MNHEY and CDR2 SMNVEV (reference sequence). The CDR3 totals 13 residues. CDR3 DNA sequence: TGTGCCAGCAGTTACAGGGTGTTCGAGACCCAGTACTTC. Translation: CASSYRVFETQYF.

The chain recombines TRBV19 with TRBJ1-2; no clear D. Germline V gene lookup returns CDR1 LNHDA and CDR2 SQIVND (reference sequence). V was shortened by 6 bases and J by 4 bases, with 21 bases between the two germline ends. The CDR3 contains 16 residues. The CDR3 loop reads CASSVVSGSGAYGYTF. The CDR3 region has the DNA TGTGCCAGTAGCGTCGTGAGCGGGAGCGGAGCCTATGGCTACACCTTC. Complete variable domain (other parts from reference TRBV19 and TRBJ1-2): DGGITQSPKYLFRKEGQNVTLSCEQNLNHDAMYWYRQDPGQGLRLIYYSQIVNDFQKGDIAEGYSVSREKKESFPLTVTSAQKNPTAFYLCASSVVSGSGAYGYTFGSGTRLTVV.

This clone has only a few counts. Written as DNA, the CDR3 is TGTGCCAGCAGTCTACAAGAACCCGACAAGTTCTGGAACACTGAAGCTTTCTTT. Translated: CASSLQEPDKFWNTEAFF. The rearrangement uses TRBV28 and TRBJ1-1; D uncertain. V was shortened by 5 bases and J by 1 base, with 23 bases between the two germline ends. The germline gives CDR1 MDHEN, CDR2 SYDVKM. This CDR3 region has 18 residues.

This clone was picked up one time. The chain joins TRBV7-2 to TRBJ1-3; 7 nucleotides line up with TRBD1. This CDR3 has 17 residues. V lost 6 bases and J lost 0; bases outside the gene matches: 11. Germline V gene sequence: CDR1 SGHTA, CDR2 FQGNSA. CDR3: CASSLSGQPPSGNTIYF. The CDR3 DNA sequence: TGTGCCAGCAGTTTATCGGGACAGCCACCCTCTGGAAACACCATATATTTT.

The chain combines TRBV7-2 with TRBJ1-6; D not resolved. CDR1 and CDR2 from the germline V gene are SGHTA and FQGNSA. The CDR3 is 13 amino acids. V was cut by 7 bases and J by 1 base, with 5 bases left in between. The chain's CDR3 is CASTRSYNSPLHF. Here the CDR3 DNA reads TGTGCCAGCACGAGATCCTATAATTCACCCCTCCACTTT.

The chain joins TRBV5-4 to TRBJ1-4; 9 bases fit TRBD1. Germline loops: CDR1 SGHNT, CDR2 YYREEE (reference sequence). This CDR3 has 16 residues. V was pared by 3 bases and J by 8 bases, with 11 bases of the junction left unmatched. For the CDR3, the DNA is TGTGCCAGCAGCTACCGACCGGGACAGGGTGAAGAAAAACTGTTTTTT. It encodes CASSYRPGQGEEKLFF.

The rearrangement uses TRBV7-9 and TRBJ2-1, with 11 bases lining up with TRBD2. CDR1 and CDR2 from the germline V gene are SEHNR and FQNEAQ (reference sequence). The V gene end was trimmed by 1 base and the J gene end by 7 bases; junction bases not matched to a gene: 6. The CDR3 totals 16 residues. CDR3 protein: CASSLVTSGSGNEQFF. In nucleotides, the CDR3 is TGTGCCAGCAGCTTAGTCACTAGCGGGAGTGGAAATGAGCAGTTCTTC.